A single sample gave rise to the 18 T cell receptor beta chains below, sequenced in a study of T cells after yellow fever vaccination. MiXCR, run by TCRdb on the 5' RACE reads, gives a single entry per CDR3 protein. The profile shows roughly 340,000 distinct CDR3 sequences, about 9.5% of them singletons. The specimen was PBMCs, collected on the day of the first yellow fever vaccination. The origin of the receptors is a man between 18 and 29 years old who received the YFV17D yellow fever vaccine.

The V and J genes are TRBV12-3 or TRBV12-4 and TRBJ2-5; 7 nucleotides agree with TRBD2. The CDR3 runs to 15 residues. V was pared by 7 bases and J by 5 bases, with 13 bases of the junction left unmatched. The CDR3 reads CASTIAGRGRETQYF. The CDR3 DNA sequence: TGTGCCAGCACGATAGCTGGGAGGGGACGGGAGACCCAGTACTTC.

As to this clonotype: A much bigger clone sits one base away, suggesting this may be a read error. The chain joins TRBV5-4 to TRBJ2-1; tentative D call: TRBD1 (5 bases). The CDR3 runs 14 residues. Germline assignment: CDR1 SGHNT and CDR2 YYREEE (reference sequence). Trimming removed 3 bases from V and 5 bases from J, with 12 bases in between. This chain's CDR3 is CASSWFQGHNEQFF. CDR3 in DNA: TGTGCCAGCAGCTGGTTCCAGGGCCACAATGAGCAGTTCTTC.

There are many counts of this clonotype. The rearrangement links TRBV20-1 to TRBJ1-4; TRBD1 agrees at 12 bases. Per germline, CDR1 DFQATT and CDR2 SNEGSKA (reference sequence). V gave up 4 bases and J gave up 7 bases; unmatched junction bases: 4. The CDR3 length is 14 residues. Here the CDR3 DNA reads TGCAGTGCTACCCCGGGACAGGGGGCTGAAAAACTGTTTTTT. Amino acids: CSATPGQGAEKLFF.

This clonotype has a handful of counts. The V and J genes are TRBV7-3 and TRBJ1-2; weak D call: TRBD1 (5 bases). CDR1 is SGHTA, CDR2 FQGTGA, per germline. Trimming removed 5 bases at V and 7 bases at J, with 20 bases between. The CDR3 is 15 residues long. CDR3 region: CASSEGPLGEGGYTF. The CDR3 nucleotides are TGTGCCAGCAGCGAGGGACCCCTGGGAGAGGGTGGCTACACCTTC. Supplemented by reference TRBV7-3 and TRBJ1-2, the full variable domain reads GAGVSQTPSNKVTEKGKYVELRCDPISGHTALYWYRQSLGQGPEFLIYFQGTGAADDSGLPNDRFFAVRPEGSVSTLKIQRTERGDSAVYLCASSEGPLGEGGYTFGSGTRLTVV.

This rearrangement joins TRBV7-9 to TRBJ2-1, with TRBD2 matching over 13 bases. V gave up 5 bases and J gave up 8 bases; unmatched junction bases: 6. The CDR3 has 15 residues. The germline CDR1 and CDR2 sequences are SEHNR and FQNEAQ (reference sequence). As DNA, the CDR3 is TGTGCCAGCAGCAGTACTAGCGGGGGGGCCCATGAGCAGTTCTTC. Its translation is CASSSTSGGAHEQFF. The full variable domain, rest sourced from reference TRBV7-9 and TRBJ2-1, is DTGVSQNPRHKITKRGQNVTFRCDPISEHNRLYWYRQTLGQGPEFLTYFQNEAQLEKSRLLSDRFSAERPKGSFSTLEIQRTEQGDSAMYLCASSSTSGGAHEQFFGPGTRLTVL.

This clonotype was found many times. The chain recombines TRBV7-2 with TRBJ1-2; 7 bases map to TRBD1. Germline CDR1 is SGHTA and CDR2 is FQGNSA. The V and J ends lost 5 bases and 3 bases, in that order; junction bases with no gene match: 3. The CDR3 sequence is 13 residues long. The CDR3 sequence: CASSQTGYYGYTF. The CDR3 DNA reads TGTGCCAGCAGCCAGACAGGGTACTATGGCTACACCTTC.

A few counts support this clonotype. The CDR3 loop is CASSLAAQGAYEQYF. The CDR3, as DNA: TGTGCCAGCAGCTTAGCAGCCCAGGGGGCCTACGAGCAGTACTTC. The J gene is TRBJ2-7, the V gene TRBV7-2; the match to TRBD1 covers 7 bases. With 0 bases clipped from V and 2 bases from J, the junction kept 4 bases outside the gene matches. The CDR3 has 15 residues. Germline lookup yields CDR1 SGHTA and CDR2 FQGNSA.

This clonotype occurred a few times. CDR3 in DNA: TGCGCCAGCAGCCAAGCGCATCCGGGGGCCACCCATGAGCAGTTCTTC. It encodes CASSQAHPGATHEQFF. The V call is TRBV4-1, the J call TRBJ2-1; the D call may be TRBD1 or TRBD2 (6 bases each). This CDR3 comprises 16 residues. Trimming left V 1 base short and J 8 bases short, with 18 bases between. CDR1 MGHRA and CDR2 YSYEKL come from the germline V gene.

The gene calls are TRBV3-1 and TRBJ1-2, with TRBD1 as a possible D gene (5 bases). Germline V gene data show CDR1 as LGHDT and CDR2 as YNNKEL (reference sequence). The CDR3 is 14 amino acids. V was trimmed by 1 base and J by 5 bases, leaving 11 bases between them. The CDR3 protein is CASSQGDRRYGYTF. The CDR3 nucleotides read TGTGCCAGCAGCCAAGGGGACCGTAGGTATGGCTACACCTTC.

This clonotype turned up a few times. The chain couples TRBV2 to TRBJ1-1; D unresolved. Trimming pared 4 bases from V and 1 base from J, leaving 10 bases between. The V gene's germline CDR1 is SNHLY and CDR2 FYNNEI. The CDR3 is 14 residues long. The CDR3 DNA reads TGTGCCAGCAGTGGCCTTGTCTCGAACACTGAAGCTTTCTTT. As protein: CASSGLVSNTEAFF. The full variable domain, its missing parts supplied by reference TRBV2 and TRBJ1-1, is EPEVTQTPSHQVTQMGQEVILRCVPISNHLYFYWYRQILGQKVEFLVSFYNNEISEKSEIFDDQFSVERPDGSNFTLKIRSTKLEDSAMYFCASSGLVSNTEAFFGQGTRLTVV.

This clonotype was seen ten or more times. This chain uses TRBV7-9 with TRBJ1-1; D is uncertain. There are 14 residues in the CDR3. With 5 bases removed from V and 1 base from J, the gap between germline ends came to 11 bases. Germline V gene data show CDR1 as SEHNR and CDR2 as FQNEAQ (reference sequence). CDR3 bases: TGTGCCAGCAGCCCGGACGTCGAGAACACTGAAGCTTTCTTT. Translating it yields CASSPDVENTEAFF.

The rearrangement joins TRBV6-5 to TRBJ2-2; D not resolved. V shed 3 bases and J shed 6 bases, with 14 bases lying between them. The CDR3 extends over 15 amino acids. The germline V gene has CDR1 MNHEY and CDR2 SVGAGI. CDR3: CASSYGVQLAGELFF. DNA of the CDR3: TGTGCCAGCAGTTATGGAGTCCAACTGGCCGGGGAGCTGTTTTTT.

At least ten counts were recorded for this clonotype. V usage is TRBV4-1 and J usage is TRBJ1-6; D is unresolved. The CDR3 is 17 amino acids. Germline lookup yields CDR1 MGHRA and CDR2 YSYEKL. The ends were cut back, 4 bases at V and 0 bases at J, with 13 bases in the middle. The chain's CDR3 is CASSLDGPSSYNSPLHF. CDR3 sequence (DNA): TGCGCCAGCAGCCTAGACGGACCCAGCTCCTATAATTCACCCCTCCACTTT.

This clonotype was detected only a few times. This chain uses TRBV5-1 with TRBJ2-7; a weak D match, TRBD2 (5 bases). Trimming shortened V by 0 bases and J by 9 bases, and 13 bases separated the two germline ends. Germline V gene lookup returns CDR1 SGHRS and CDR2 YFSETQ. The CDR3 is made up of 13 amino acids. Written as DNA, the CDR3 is TGCGCCAGCAGCTTGGCCGAGGGATTCTGGCAGTACTTC. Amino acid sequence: CASSLAEGFWQYF.

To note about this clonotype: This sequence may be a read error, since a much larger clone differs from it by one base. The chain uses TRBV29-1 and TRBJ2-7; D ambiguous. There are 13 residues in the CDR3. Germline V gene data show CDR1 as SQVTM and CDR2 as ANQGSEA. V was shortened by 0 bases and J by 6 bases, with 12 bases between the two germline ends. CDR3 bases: TGCAGCGTTGAAGATAAGCAGGTAACCGAGCAGTACGTC. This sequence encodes CSVEDKQVTEQYV.

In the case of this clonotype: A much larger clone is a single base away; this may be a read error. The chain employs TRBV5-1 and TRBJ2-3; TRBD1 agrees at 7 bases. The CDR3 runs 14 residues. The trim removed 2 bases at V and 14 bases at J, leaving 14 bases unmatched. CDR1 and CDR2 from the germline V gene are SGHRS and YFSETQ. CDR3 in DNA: TGCGCCAGCAGCTTAGGGCAGGGGGTAGGTATTCGGTATTTT. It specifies CASSLGQGVGIRYF.

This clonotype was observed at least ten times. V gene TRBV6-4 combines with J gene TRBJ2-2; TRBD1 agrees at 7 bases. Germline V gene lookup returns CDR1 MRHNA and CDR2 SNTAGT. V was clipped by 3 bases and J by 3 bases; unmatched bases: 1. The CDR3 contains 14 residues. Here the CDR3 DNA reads TGTGCCAGCAGTGATGGGACAGACACCGGGGAGCTGTTTTTT. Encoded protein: CASSDGTDTGELFF.

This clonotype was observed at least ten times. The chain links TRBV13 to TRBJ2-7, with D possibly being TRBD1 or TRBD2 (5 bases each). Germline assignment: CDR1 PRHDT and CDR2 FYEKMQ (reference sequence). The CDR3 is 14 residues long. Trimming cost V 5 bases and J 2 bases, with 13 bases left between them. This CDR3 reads CASSRGRPAYEQYV. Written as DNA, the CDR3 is TGTGCCAGCAGCCGGGGACGGCCCGCCTACGAGCAGTACGTC.